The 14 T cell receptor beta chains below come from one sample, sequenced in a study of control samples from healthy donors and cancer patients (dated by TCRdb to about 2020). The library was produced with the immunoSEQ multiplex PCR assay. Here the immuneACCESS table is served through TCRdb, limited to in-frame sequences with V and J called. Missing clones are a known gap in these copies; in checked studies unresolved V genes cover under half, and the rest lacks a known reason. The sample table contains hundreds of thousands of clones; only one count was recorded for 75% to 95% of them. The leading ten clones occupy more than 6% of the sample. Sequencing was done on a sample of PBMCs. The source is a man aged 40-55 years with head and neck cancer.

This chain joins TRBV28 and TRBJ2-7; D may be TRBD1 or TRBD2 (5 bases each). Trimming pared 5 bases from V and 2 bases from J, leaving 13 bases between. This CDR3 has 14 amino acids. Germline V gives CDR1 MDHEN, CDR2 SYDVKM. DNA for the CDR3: TGTGCCAGCAGTGGGGCCCCGGGGCCCTACGAGCAGTACTTC. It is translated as CASSGAPGPYEQYF.

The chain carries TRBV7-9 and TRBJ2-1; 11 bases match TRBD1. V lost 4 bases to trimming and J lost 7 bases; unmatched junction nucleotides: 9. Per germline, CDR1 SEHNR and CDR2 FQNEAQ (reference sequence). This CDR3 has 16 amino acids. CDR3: CASSSHTGQGANEQFF. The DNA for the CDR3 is TGTGCCAGCAGCTCCCATACTGGACAGGGGGCTAATGAGCAGTTCTTC.

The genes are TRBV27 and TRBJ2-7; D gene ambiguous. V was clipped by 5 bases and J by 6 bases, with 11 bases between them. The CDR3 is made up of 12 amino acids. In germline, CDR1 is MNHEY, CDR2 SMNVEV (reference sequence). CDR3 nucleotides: TGTGCCAGCAGTGCAGGCGTTTCCGAGCAGTACTTC. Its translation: CASSAGVSEQYF.

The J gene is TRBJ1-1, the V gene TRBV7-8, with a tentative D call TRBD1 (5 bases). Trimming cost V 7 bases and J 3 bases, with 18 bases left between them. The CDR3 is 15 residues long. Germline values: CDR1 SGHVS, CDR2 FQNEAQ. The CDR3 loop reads CASTTMGEGDTEAFF. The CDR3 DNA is TGTGCCAGCACCACCATGGGGGAAGGGGACACTGAAGCTTTCTTT.

CDR3 amino acids: CASRGLAGVSDTQYF. Here the CDR3 DNA reads TGTGCCAGCAGAGGACTAGCGGGAGTTTCAGATACGCAGTATTTT. This chain joins TRBV6-5 and TRBJ2-3, with 13 bases matching TRBD2. Germline V gene lookup returns CDR1 MNHEY and CDR2 SVGAGI. The CDR3 has 15 amino acids. J lost 4 bases, V lost 6 bases, and 4 bases had no gene match.

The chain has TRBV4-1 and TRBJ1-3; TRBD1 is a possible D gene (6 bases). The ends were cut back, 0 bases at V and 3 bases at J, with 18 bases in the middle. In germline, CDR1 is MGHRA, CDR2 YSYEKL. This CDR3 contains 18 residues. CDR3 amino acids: CASSQEVVRGTGGNTIYF. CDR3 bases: TGCGCCAGCAGCCAAGAAGTCGTCAGGGGAACCGGTGGAAACACCATATATTTT.

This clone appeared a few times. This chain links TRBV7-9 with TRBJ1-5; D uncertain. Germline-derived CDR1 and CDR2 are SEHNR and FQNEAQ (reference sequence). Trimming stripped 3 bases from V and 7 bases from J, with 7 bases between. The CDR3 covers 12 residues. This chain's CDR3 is CASSLIGQPQHF. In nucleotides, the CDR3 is TGTGCCAGCAGCTTGATTGGACAGCCCCAGCATTTT. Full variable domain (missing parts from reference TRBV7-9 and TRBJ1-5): DTGVSQNPRHKITKRGQNVTFRCDPISEHNRLYWYRQTLGQGPEFLTYFQNEAQLEKSRLLSDRFSAERPKGSFSTLEIQRTEQGDSAMYLCASSLIGQPQHFGDGTRLSIL.

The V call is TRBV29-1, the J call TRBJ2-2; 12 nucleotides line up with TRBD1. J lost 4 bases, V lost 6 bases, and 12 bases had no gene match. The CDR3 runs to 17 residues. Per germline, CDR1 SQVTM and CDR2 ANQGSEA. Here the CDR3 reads CSVHRDRGRRVTGELFF. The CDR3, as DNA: TGCAGCGTACACCGGGACAGGGGGCGCCGGGTCACCGGGGAGCTGTTTTTT.

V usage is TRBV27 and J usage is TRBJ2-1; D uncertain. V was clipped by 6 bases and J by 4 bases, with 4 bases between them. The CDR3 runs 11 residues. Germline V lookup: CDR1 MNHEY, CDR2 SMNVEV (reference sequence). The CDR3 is CASRNYNEQFF. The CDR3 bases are TGTGCCAGCAGGAATTACAATGAGCAGTTCTTC.

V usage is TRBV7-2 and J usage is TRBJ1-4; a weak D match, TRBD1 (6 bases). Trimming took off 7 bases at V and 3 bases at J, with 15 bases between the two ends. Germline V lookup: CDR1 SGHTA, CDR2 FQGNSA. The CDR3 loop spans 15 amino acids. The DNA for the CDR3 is TGTGCCAGCACCCAGGGGTCGGGATCTAATGAAAAACTGTTTTTT. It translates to CASTQGSGSNEKLFF.

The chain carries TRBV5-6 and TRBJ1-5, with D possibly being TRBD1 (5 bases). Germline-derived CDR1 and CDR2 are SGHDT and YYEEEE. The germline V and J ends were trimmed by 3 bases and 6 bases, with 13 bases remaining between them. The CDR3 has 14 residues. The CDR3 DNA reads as TGTGCCAGCAGCTCAAAACAGGCCCGTCAGCCCCAGCATTTT. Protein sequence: CASSSKQARQPQHF.

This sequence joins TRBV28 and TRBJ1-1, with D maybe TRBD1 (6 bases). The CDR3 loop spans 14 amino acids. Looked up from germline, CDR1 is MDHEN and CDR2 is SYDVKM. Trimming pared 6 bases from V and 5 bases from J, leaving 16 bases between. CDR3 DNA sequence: TGTGCCAGCAGGTTCGCCACAGGGAGGACTGAAGCTTTCTTT. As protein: CASRFATGRTEAFF.

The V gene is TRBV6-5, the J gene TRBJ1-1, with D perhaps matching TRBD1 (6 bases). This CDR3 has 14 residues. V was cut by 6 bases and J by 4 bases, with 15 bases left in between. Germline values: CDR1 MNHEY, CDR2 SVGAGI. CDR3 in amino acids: CASRLRQAVTEAFF. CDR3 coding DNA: TGTGCCAGCAGATTACGACAGGCGGTCACTGAAGCTTTCTTT.

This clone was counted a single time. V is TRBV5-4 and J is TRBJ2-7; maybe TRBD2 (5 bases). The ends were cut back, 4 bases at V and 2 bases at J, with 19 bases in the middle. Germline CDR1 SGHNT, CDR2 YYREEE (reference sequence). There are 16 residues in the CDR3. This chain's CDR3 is CASSPKGRGTPYEQYF. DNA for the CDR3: TGTGCCAGCAGCCCTAAGGGTCGGGGAACCCCCTACGAGCAGTACTTC.